This T cell receptor (beta chain) was documented in a study of T cells in Graves' hyperthyroidism and ophthalmopathy. Amplification targeted TCR beta CDR3 regions from RNA transcripts. First-round RT-PCR targeting the TCR CDR3 was performed with the HTBI primer set. TCRdb redid the calling of the multiplex PCR reads with MiXCR, one entry per CDR3 protein. Of some 490,000 distinct CDR3 sequences in the sample, around a fifth are singletons; the top ten hold around 47%. Regarding the study as a whole: The blood repertoire included most of the expanded thyroid clonotypes above 0.001.

V was shortened by 5 bases and J by 1 base, with 18 bases between the two germline ends. The CDR3 is 16 amino acids. Germline-derived CDR1 and CDR2 are SGHRS and YFSETQ. Concerning this clonotype itself: The target antigen is unknown.

The sample was blood. The chain joins TRBV5-1 to TRBJ2-5, with D perhaps TRBD1 or TRBD2 (5 bases each). This receptor was identified in a woman in her 70s with Graves' ophthalmopathy. This chain's CDR3 is CASSPGAGHSQETQYF. The CDR3 region has the DNA TGCGCCAGCAGTCCCGGGGCGGGTCACTCCCAAGAGACCCAGTACTTC.